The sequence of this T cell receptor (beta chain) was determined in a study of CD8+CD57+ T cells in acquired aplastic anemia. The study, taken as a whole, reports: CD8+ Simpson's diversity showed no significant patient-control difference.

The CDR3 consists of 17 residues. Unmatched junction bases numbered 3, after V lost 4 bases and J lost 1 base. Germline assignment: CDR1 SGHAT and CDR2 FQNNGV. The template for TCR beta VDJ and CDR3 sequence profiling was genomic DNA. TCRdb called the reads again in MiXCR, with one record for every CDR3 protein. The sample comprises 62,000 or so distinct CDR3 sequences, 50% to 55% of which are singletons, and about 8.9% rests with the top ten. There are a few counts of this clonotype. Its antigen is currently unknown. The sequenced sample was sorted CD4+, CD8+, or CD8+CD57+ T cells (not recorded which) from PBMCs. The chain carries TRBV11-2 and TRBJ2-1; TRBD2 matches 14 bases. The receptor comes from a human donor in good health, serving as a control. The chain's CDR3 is CASSWTSGGTSYNEQFF. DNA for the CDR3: TGTGCCAGCAGCTGGACTAGCGGGGGGACTTCCTACAATGAGCAGTTCTTC. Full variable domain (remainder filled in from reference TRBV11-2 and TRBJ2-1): EAGVAQSPRYKIIEKRQSVAFWCNPISGHATLYWYQQILGQGPKLLIQFQNNGVVDDSQLPKDRFSAERLKGVDSTLKIQPAKLEDSAVYLCASSWTSGGTSYNEQFFGPGTRLTVL.